The TCR beta chain described here comes from a study of shared clonotypes between healthy human individuals. On the study more broadly: Contributing individuals were a couple of females and a few males aged 18 to 49. Three plates each covered CD4 naive and memory; CD8 naive two, CD8 memory one.

Per the germline V gene, CDR1 is SGHTS and CDR2 is YDEGEE. V lost 4 bases, J lost 4 bases, and 5 bases stayed unmatched. The CDR3 length is 15 residues. About this clone: The antigen is not known.

The DNA input per sorted-subset replicate PCR was about 0.2 ug, corresponding to some 30,000 T cell genomes. The repertoire was sequenced with immunoSEQ multiplex PCR; TCRdb's copy has only in-frame clones and lacks some. Of 950,000 to 1,300,000 clones listed, 70% to 80% are singletons. Findings and caveats of the study: Relative to their counterparts shared across all four donors, non-shared clonotypes exhibited diminished generation probabilities.

The chain joins TRBV5-8 to TRBJ2-6; TRBD1 matches at 7 bases. The origin of this receptor is a man aged 18 to 35 in good health. Sequenced sample: memory CD4+ T cells sorted from blood. Subset denoted: CD45RA-negative fraction. The CDR3 sequence: CASSQTGTGANVLTF. CDR3 in DNA: TGTGCCAGCAGCCAGACAGGGACCGGGGCCAACGTCCTGACTTTC.